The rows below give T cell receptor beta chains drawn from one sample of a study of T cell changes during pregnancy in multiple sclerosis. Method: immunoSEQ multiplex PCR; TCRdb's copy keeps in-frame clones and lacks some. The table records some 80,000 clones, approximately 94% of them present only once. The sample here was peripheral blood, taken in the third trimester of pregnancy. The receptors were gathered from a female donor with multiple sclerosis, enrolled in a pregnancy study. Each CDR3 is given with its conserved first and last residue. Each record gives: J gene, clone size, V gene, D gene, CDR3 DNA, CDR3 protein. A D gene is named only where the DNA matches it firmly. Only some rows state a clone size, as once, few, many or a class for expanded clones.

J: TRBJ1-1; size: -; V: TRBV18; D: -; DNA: TGTGCCAGCTCACCACCAGGACAGTTATACACTGAAGCTTTCTTT; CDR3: CASSPPGQLYTEAFF
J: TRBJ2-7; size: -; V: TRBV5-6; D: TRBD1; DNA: TGTGCCAGCAGCCCCGGACAGGGGGAGCAGTACTTC; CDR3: CASSPGQGEQYF
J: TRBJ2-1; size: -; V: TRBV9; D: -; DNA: TGTGCCAGCAGCGTAGTGGTAGCGTCCTACAATGAGCAGTTCTTC; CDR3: CASSVVVASYNEQFF
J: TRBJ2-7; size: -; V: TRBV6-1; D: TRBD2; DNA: TGTGCCAGCAGTGTAGCGCCGGGACTAGCGGTCTACGAGCAGTACTTC; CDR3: CASSVAPGLAVYEQYF
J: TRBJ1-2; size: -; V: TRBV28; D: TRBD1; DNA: TGTGCCAGCAGTCCACAGGGGGCGCCTTATAACTATGGCTACACCTTC; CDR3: CASSPQGAPYNYGYTF
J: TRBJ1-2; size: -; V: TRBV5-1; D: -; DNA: TGCGCCAGCAGCTTATTAGGGCAGGGGCATGGCTACACCTTC; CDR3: CASSLLGQGHGYTF
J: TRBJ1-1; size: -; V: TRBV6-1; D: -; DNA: TGTGCCAGCAGTGCCTACAGGGCGATGAACACTGAAGCTTTCTTT; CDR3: CASSAYRAMNTEAFF
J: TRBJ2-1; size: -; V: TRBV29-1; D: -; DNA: TGCAGCCCCCCGGTCCGGGGGGCGGGAAATGAGCAGTTCTTC; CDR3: CSPPVRGAGNEQFF
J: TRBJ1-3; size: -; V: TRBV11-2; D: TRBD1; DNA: TGTGCCAGCAGCACAGGGACAGTCTCTGGAAACACCATATATTTT; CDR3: CASSTGTVSGNTIYF
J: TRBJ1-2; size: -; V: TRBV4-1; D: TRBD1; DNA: TGCGCCAGCAGGACGACCCAGACAGGGGATGACGGCTACACCTTC; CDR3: CASRTTQTGDDGYTF
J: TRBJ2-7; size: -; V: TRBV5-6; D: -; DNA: TGTGCCAGCGGCCGGGGGTCGACTGACGAGCAGTACTTC; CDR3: CASGRGSTDEQYF
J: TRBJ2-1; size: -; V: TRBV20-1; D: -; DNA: TGCAGTGCCCCAGGGGTTGAGCAGTTCTTC; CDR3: CSAPGVEQFF
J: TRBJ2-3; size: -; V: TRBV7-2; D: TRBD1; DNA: TGTGCCAGCAGCTCCGGACAGGGGGCGGGAGATACGCAGTATTTT; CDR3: CASSSGQGAGDTQYF
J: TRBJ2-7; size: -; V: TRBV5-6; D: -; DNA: TGTGCCAGCAGCTTGGCAGGGGATGAAGACTACGAGCAGTACTTC; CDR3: CASSLAGDEDYEQYF
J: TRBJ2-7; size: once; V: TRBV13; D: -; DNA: TGTGCCAGCAGCTTAGGGGCCTCCTACGAGCAGTACTTC; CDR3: CASSLGASYEQYF
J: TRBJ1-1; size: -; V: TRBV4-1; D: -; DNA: TGCGCCAGCAGCCAGCCGACACGGAACACTGAAGCTTTCTTT; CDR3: CASSQPTRNTEAFF
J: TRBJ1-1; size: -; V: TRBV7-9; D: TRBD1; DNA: TGTGCCAGCAGCGACAGGACAGGGTTCATGACTGAAGCTTTCTTT; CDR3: CASSDRTGFMTEAFF
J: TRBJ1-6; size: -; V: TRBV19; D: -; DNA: TGTGCCAGTAGTGCTGAGAATTCACCCCTCCACTTT; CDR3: CASSAENSPLHF
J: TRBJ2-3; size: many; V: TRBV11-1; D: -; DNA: TGTGCCAGCAGCGGCGACAGGCTCCCCACAGATACGCAGTATTTT; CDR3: CASSGDRLPTDTQYF
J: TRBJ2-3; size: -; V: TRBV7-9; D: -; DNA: TGTGCCAGCAGCTTAGGGTTAGCGGTCACAGATACGCAGTATTTT; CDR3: CASSLGLAVTDTQYF
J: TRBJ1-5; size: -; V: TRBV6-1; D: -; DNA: TGTGCCAGCAGTCCCGGGGGAGGCAATCAGCCCCAGCATTTT; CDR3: CASSPGGGNQPQHF
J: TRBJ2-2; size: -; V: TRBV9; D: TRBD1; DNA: TGTGCCAGCAGTGCACCGGGACAGAGATACACCGGGGAGCTGTTTTTT; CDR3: CASSAPGQRYTGELFF
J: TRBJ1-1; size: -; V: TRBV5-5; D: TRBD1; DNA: TGTGCCAGCAGCCAACGACAGGGGGCAGCGGGGAACACTGAAGCTTTCTTT; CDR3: CASSQRQGAAGNTEAFF
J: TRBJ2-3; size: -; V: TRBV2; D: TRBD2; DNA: TGTGCCAGCAGTGAGACCCCATGGAGGGCTAGCGGGGGCACAGATACGCAGTATTTT; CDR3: CASSETPWRASGGTDTQYF
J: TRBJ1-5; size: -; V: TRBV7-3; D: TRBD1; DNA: TGTGCCAGCAGCTTAACTACAGGGGAAGAATATCAGCCCCAGCATTTT; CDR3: CASSLTTGEEYQPQHF
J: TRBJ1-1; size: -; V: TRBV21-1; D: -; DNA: TGTGCCAGCAGCAGGACAGGGGGTAGAACTGAAGCTTTCTTT; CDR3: CASSRTGGRTEAFF
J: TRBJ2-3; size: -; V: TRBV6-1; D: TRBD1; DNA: TGTGCCACCGGGGAGACAGGGGCAGATACGCAGTATTTT; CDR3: CATGETGADTQYF
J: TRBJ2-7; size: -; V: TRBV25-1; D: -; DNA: TGTGCCACCCCACGGCGGCGGCAGTACGAGCAGTACTTC; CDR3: CATPRRRQYEQYF
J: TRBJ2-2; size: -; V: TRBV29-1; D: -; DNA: TGCGGTGGGGGCAGGGGATTCACCGGGGAGCTGTTTTTT; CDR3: CGGGRGFTGELFF
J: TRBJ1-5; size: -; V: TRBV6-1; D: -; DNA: TGTGCCATACGACTAACGACTTATCAGCCCCAGCATTTT; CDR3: CAIRLTTYQPQHF
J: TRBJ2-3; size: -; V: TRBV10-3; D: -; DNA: TGTGCCATACGCTTTGGGGCGAGCACAGATACGCAGTATTTT; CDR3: CAIRFGASTDTQYF
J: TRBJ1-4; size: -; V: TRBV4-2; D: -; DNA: TGTGCCAGCAGCCAAGAGAATCTGCCGAGCGTCGGCGAAAAACTGTTTTTT; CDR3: CASSQENLPSVGEKLFF
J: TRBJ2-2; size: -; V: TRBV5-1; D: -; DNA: TGCGCCAGCAGCCCGTCGAGTAACACCGGGGAGCTGTTTTTT; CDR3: CASSPSSNTGELFF
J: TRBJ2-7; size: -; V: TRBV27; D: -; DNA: TGTGCCAGCAGTTTACAGGGGAACGAGCAGTACTTC; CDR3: CASSLQGNEQYF
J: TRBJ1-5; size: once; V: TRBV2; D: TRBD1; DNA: TGTGCCAGCAGTATAGGGACAGGGTACGACCAGCCCCAGCATTTT; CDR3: CASSIGTGYDQPQHF
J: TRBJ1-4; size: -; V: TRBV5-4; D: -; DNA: TGTGCCAGCAGCTCACCCCAGGCGCCGCGACTGTTTTTT; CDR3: CASSSPQAPRLFF
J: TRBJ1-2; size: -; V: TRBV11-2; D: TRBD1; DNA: TGTGCCAGCAGCTTAGGGGGGACAGGGCCCAACTATGGCTACACCTTC; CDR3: CASSLGGTGPNYGYTF
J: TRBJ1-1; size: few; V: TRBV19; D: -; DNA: TGTGCCAGTACCGTGATAGAAGAAGCTTTCTTT; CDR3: CASTVIEEAFF
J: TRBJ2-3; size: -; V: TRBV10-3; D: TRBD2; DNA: TGTGCCATCTTAGCGGGGGGCACAGATACGCAGTATTTT; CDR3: CAILAGGTDTQYF
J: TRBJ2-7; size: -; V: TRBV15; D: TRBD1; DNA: TGTGCCACCCGACCAGACAGGGGTTCCTACGAGCAGTACTTC; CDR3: CATRPDRGSYEQYF
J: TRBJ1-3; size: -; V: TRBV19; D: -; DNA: TGTGCCAGCCTCGGACAGAGACTCTCTGGAAACACCATATATTTT; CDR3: CASLGQRLSGNTIYF
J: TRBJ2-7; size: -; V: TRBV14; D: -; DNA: TGTGCCAGCAGCCAAGCTCTCCAGGGTGGCGAGCAGTACTTC; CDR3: CASSQALQGGEQYF
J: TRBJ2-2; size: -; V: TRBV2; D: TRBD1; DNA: TGTGCCAGCAGGGGGACAGATTTGGCCGGGGAGCTGTTTTTT; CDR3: CASRGTDLAGELFF
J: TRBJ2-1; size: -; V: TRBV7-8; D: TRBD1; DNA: TGTGCCAGCAGCTCCGGGACAGGCTTACGTTCGGGTGAGCAGTTCTTC; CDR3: CASSSGTGLRSGEQFF
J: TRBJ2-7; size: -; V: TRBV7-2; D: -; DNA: TGTGCCAGCATAGTAGGGGGGGGCTCTCTCGAGCAGTACTTC; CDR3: CASIVGGGSLEQYF
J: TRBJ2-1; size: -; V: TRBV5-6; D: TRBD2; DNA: TGTGCCAGCAGCCGGACTAGCGGGGGGGCCCCGGAGCAGTTCTTC; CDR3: CASSRTSGGAPEQFF
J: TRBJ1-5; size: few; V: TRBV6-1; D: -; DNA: TGTGCCAGCAGTGATCGGGGGGCCCAGCCCCAGCATTTT; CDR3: CASSDRGAQPQHF
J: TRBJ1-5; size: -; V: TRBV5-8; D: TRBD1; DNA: TGTGCCAGCGGGCAGGGGGCCAATCAGCCCCAGCATTTT; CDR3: CASGQGANQPQHF
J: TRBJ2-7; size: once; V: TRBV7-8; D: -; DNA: TGTGCCAGCAGCTTATATGGCAGGGGGGACGAGCAGTACTTC; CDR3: CASSLYGRGDEQYF